This T cell receptor (beta chain) was recorded in a study of T cells in Graves' hyperthyroidism and ophthalmopathy. For the study at large: Sampling of peripheral blood happened at initial diagnosis, prior to any treatment.

Uncontrolled infections, other autoimmune diseases, pregnancy or lactation led to exclusion of patients. PBMCs were derived from about 10 ml fresh peripheral blood. Researchers took RNA transcripts and amplified the TCR beta CDR3 regions from them. The TCR CDR3 first-round RT-PCR relied on the HTBI primer set. TCRdb reprocessed the multiplex PCR reads via MiXCR and lists one record per CDR3 protein. The table has 500,000 to 650,000 distinct CDR3 sequences, 15% to 20% seen once; the top ten hold roughly 44%. Regarding the study as a whole: Blood also contained most expanded thyroid clonotypes above 0.001.

J gave up 10 bases and V 1 base, and 9 bases lay outside the gene matches. The CDR3 covers 14 residues. Germline V CDR1 and CDR2: LGHDT, YNNKEL (reference sequence). This clonotype was recorded at least ten times. Its matching antigen is unknown. This sequence originates from a man aged 40-49 years with Graves' ophthalmopathy. The sample taken for sequencing was blood. This chain connects TRBV3-1 to TRBJ1-2; 7 nucleotides line up with TRBD1. In nucleotides, the CDR3 is TGTGCCAGCAGCCAAGGTCGGACAGGAGGTACCTACACCTTC. Protein sequence: CASSQGRTGGTYTF. Supplemented by reference TRBV3-1 and TRBJ1-2, the full variable domain reads DTAVSQTPKYLVTQMGNDKSIKCEQNLGHDTMYWYKQDSKKFLKIMFSYNNKELIINETVPNRFSPKSPDKAHLNLHINSLELGDSAVYFCASSQGRTGGTYTFGSGTRLTVV.